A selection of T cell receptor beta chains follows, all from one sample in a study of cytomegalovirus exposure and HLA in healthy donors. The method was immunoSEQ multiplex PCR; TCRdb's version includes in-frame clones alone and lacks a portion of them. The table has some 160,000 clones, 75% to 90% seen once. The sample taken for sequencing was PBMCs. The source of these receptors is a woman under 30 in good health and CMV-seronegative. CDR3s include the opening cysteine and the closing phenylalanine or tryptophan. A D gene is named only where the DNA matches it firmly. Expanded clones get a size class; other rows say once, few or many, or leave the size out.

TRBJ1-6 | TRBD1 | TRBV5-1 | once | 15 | TGCGCCAGCAGCTTGGGGGGACAGCCTAATTCACCCCTCCACTTT | CASSLGGQPNSPLHF
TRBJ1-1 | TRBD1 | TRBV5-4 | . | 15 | TGTGCCAGCAGCTTTCCAGGGACAGGTTTCACTGAAGCTTTCTTT | CASSFPGTGFTEAFF
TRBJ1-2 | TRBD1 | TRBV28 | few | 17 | TGTGCCAGCAGTCCCGTACCGAGGACAGGGGGTCCCCCGAGCTACACCTTC | CASSPVPRTGGPPSYTF
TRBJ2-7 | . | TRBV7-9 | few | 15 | TGTGCCAGCAGCTTAATCGGGGGGCTTACCTACGAGCAGTACTTC | CASSLIGGLTYEQYF
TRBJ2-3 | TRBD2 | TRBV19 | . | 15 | TGTGCCAGTAGTATTCTGGGACTATCCACAGATACGCAGTATTTT | CASSILGLSTDTQYF
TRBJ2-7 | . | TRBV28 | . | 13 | TGTGCCAGCAGTTCAGGGTCTTCCTACGAGCAGTACTTC | CASSSGSSYEQYF
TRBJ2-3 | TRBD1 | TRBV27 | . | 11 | TGTGCCAGCGCGCGGACAGGGACGCAGTATTTT | CASARTGTQYF
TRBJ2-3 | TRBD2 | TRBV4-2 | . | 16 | TGTGCCAGCAGCCAATTCCTAGCGGGGGGCGAAGATACGCAGTATTTT | CASSQFLAGGEDTQYF
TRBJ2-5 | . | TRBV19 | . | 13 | TGTGCCAGTAGTATAGCAGGGGGGGAGACCCAGTACTTC | CASSIAGGETQYF
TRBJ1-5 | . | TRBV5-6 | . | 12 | TGTGCCAGCAGCTTAGGGGTTCAGCCCCAGCATTTT | CASSLGVQPQHF
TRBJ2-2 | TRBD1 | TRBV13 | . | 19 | TGTGCCAGCAGCTTACGGCTGCCGGGACAGGGAGCAGACACCGGGGAGCTGTTTTTT | CASSLRLPGQGADTGELFF
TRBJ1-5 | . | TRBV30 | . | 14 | TGTGCCTGGAGTGTGTCGGGGAGCGGTCAGCCCCAGCATTTT | CAWSVSGSGQPQHF
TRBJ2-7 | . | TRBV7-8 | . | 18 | TGTGCCAGCAGCTTGGAAGGAACAGGGGGGGTAGTATACTACGAGCAGTACTTC | CASSLEGTGGVVYYEQYF
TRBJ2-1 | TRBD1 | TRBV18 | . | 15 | TGTGCCAGCTCACCTACACAGGGGGCACACAATGAGCAGTTCTTC | CASSPTQGAHNEQFF
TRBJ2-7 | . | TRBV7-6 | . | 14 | TGTGCCAGCAGCTCCCAAAGGAGCGGATACGAGCAGTACTTC | CASSSQRSGYEQYF
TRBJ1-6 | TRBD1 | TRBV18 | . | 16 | TGTGCCAGCTCACCGTCCGACAGGGCCAATAATTCACCCCTCCACTTT | CASSPSDRANNSPLHF
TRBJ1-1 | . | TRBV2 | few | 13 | TGTGCCAGCAGTGAGGGGTGGGCGGGTGAAGCTTTCTTT | CASSEGWAGEAFF
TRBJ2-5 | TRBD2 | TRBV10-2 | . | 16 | TGCGCCAGCAGTGAGGCGGGAGTATTCCCTGGAGAGACCCAGTACTTC | CASSEAGVFPGETQYF
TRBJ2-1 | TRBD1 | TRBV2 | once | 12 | TGTGCCAGCAGTGGGATCCGGGACAGAAAGTTCTTC | CASSGIRDRKFF
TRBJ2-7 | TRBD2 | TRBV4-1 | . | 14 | TGCGCCAGCAGCCGAGAGACTAGCGGGGGAGAGCAGTACTTC | CASSRETSGGEQYF
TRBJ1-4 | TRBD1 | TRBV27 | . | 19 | TGTGCCAGCAGTTTATCCCTCGGACAGGGCCTCACAACTAATGAAAAACTGTTTTTT | CASSLSLGQGLTTNEKLFF
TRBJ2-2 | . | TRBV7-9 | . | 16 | TGTGCCAGCAGCAAAACGGGACTCGAAGCGACCGGGGAGCTGTTTTTT | CASSKTGLEATGELFF
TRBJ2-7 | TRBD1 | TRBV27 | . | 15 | TGTGCCAGCAGTCTAGGGACAGGGGGCCACTACGAGCAGTACTTC | CASSLGTGGHYEQYF
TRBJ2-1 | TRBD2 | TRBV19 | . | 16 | TGTGCCAGTAGTGGGTCAGCGGGGGCCCCCTACAATGAGCAGTTCTTC | CASSGSAGAPYNEQFF
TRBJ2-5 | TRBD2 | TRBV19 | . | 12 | TGTGCCAGTAGAACCTCGGGGGGGTCACAGTACTTC | CASRTSGGSQYF
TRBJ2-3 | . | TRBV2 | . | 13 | TGTGCCAGCAGTGATTTGTCCTCAGATACGCAGTATTTT | CASSDLSSDTQYF
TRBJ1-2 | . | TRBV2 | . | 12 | TGTGCCAGCAGTGGTGCGAGCTATGGCTACACCTTC | CASSGASYGYTF
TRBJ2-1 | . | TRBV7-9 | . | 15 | TGTGCCAGCAGCTCTCCGGGGGGCTGGCCCGCTGAGCAGTTCTTC | CASSSPGGWPAEQFF
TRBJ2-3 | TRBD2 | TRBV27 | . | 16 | TGTGCCAGCAGTTGGGGACTCGGACTAGCGGGTTCTCCGCAGTATTTT | CASSWGLGLAGSPQYF
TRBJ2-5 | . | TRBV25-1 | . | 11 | TGTGCCAGCAGTGACCCGGTGGCCCAGTACTTC | CASSDPVAQYF
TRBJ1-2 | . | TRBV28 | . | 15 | TGTGCCAGCAGTTTTGTGGAGGGAAGACTAGACGGCTACACCTTC | CASSFVEGRLDGYTF
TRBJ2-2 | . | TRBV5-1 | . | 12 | TGCGCCAGCAGCCCCGGGGCCGGGGAGCTGTTTTTT | CASSPGAGELFF
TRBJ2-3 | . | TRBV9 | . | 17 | TGTGCCAGCAGCGTAGATGAAGGGGGAGGGCCTAAAGATACGCAGTATTTT | CASSVDEGGGPKDTQYF
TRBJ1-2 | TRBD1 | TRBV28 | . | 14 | TGTGCCAGCAGTATGGGACAGGGAAACTATGGCTACACCTTC | CASSMGQGNYGYTF
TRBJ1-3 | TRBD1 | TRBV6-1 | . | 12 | TGTGCCAGTCGGGACAGTGGAAACACCATATATTTT | CASRDSGNTIYF
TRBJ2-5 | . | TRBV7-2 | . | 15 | TGTGCCAGCAGCAAAAAACTAGCACTCCAAGAGACCCAGTACTTC | CASSKKLALQETQYF
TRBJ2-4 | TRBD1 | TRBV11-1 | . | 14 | TGTGCCAGCAGTCTCCAGGGGGCAGAAAACATTCAGTACTTC | CASSLQGAENIQYF
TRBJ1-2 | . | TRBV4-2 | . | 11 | TGTGCCAGCAGCCAAGGGCAGGGCTACACCTTC | CASSQGQGYTF
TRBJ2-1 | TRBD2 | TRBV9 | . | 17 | TGTGCCAGCAGCGTAGCTCTACTAGCGGACACCTACAATGAGCAGTTCTTC | CASSVALLADTYNEQFF
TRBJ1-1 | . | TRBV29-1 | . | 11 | TGCAGCGTTCGGGGGAGGACTGAAGCTTTCTTT | CSVRGRTEAFF
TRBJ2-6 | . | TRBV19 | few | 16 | TGTGCCAGTCGGTATCCCTCTCTCTCTGGGGCCAACGTCCTGACTTTC | CASRYPSLSGANVLTF
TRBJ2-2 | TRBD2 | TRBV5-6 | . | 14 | TGTGCCAGCAGACCCCGACTAGCTGGCGGGGAGCTGTTTTTT | CASRPRLAGGELFF
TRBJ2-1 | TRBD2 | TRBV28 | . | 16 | TGTGCCAGCAGTACCTTACTAGCGGGAGGCAGCAATGAGCAGTTCTTC | CASSTLLAGGSNEQFF
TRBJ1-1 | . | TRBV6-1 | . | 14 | TGTGCCAGCAGTGAAGACAGACTGAACACTGAAGCTTTCTTT | CASSEDRLNTEAFF
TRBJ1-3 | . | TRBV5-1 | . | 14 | TGCGCCAGCAGCTCGCTTAGCAATGGAAACACCATATATTTT | CASSSLSNGNTIYF
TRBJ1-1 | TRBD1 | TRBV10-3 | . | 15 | TGTGCCATCAGTGAGTTTGGGACAGGGGGCACTGAAGCTTTCTTT | CAISEFGTGGTEAFF
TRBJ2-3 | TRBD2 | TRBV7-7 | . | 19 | TGTGCTAGCAGCTTAGGTGCTGGAGGCCTAGCGGGAGGCACAGATACGCAGTATTTT | CASSLGAGGLAGGTDTQYF